This T cell receptor (beta chain) was sequenced for a study of shared clonotypes between healthy human individuals. Study-level results: With several donors compared, around 5% of naive CD4 clonotypes were shared. Sequencing depth was expected to affect clonotype sharing among donors. Shared clonotypes across all four donors exceeded non-shared ones in generation probability.

Several immunoSEQ plates held equal portions of the genomic DNA taken from each subset. The assay was immunoSEQ multiplex PCR, and TCRdb's table has in-frame clones only and misses some. The profile shows roughly 380,000 clones, about 96% of them singletons. This CDR3 has 11 residues. Germline values: CDR1 SGHAT, CDR2 FQNNGV. V lost 5 bases and J lost 4, with 6 bases in between. About this clone: Its specificity is not known. Other DNA sequences within the sample encode an identical CDR3.

The rearrangement uses TRBV11-2 and TRBJ2-7; D remains unclear. The sequencing sample was made of memory CD8+ T cells sorted from blood. As for subset: CD45RO+ cells pooled with CCR7-negative TemRA cells. The TCR originated in a man between 25 and 39 years old in good health. For the CDR3, the DNA is TGTGCCAGCAGCCCCCTTTACGAGCAGTACTTC. Translated: CASSPLYEQYF. The variable domain in full, with the rest retrieved from reference TRBV11-2 and TRBJ2-7, is EAGVAQSPRYKIIEKRQSVAFWCNPISGHATLYWYQQILGQGPKLLIQFQNNGVVDDSQLPKDRFSAERLKGVDSTLKIQPAKLEDSAVYLCASSPLYEQYFGPGTRLTVT.